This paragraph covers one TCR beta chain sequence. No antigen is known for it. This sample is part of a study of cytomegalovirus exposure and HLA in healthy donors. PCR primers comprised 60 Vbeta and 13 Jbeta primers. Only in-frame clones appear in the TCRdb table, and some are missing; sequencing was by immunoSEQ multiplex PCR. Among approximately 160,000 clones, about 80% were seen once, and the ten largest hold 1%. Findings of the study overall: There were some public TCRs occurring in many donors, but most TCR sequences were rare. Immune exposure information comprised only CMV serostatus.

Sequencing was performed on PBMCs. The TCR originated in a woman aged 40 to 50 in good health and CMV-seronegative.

The CDR3 loop is CASSLFRGRVNTEAFF. The CDR3 DNA is TGTGCCAGCAGTTTATTCAGGGGAAGGGTGAACACTGAAGCTTTCTTT. The genes are TRBV27 and TRBJ1-1, with D possibly being TRBD1 (6 bases). V gave up 1 base and J gave up 0 bases, with 12 bases separating them. Germline V gives CDR1 MNHEY, CDR2 SMNVEV (reference sequence). The CDR3 loop spans 16 amino acids.